This T cell receptor beta chain was sequenced during a study of blood T cell repertoires in COVID-19. The overall study: T cells, B-cell-depleted T cells, or PBMCs supplied cDNA or gDNA.

Per the study methods: Counts of nucleated cells, estimated from reference gene primer amplification, were obtained. Profiling relied on immunoSEQ multiplex PCR, and the TCRdb table lists in-frame clones only, not all of them. That table is the source of V, J and clone size, and D and trimming were worked out from the DNA. There are 240,000 or so clones in the sample; roughly 79% occur only once, and 7.5% lies in the top ten. Seattle patients were enrolled during active infection and followed longitudinally. Per germline, CDR1 LNHNV and CDR2 YYDKDF (reference sequence). This CDR3 has 18 residues. The J segment lost 14 bases and the V segment lost 1 base, leaving 21 bases of the junction unmatched.

What was sequenced was peripheral blood. This receptor was obtained from an elderly woman with COVID-19, enrolled during active disease. This chain connects TRBV15 to TRBJ1-2; TRBD1 matches 11 bases. The CDR3 region has the DNA TGTGCCACCAGCAGAGTGACGGGGAACCGGGACAGGGGGGTTCCGGGTACCTTC. Translated: CATSRVTGNRDRGVPGTF.